The 13 T cell receptor beta chains in this list originate from one sample, sequenced in a study of blood T cell repertoires in COVID-19. Measured with immunoSEQ multiplex PCR; TCRdb has only the in-frame clones, and not every one. The data hold 60,000 to 95,000 clones, with about nine tenths observed a single time. The specimen was peripheral blood. The receptors stem from an elderly woman with active or convalescent COVID-19.

This sequence joins TRBV25-1 and TRBJ2-7; 8 bases are shared with TRBD1. This CDR3 is built from 15 residues. The J segment lost 4 bases and the V segment lost 2 bases, leaving 7 bases of the junction unmatched. Germline V gene lookup returns CDR1 MGHDK and CDR2 SYGVNS. Here the CDR3 reads CASSEDRGGQYEQYF. CDR3 nucleotides: TGTGCCAGCAGTGAAGACAGGGGAGGTCAATACGAGCAGTACTTC.

This clone showed up just once. J is TRBJ1-4 and V is TRBV10-3, with D possibly matching TRBD1 (5 bases). The V end lost 10 bases, the J end lost 7 bases, and 16 bases lay between the germline ends. Germline values: CDR1 ENHRY, CDR2 SYGVKD. The CDR3 covers 13 residues. CDR3 sequence: CATRTISIEKLFF. The CDR3 nucleotides read TGTGCCACCAGGACAATTTCGATTGAAAAACTGTTTTTT.

The chain couples TRBV6-2 or TRBV6-3 to TRBJ2-3, with 7 bases fitting TRBD2. There are 12 residues in the CDR3. Unmatched junction bases numbered 6, after V lost 4 bases and J lost 11 bases. The germline gives CDR1 MNHEY, CDR2 SVGEGT. The CDR3 nucleotides are TGTGCCAGCAGTTTCACTAGCGAAAGGCAGTATTTT. Protein sequence: CASSFTSERQYF.

Remarks on this clone: The germline gene is not matched at one end of the junction; a read error may be the cause. The rearrangement links TRBV3-1 (or the pseudogene TRBV3-2) to TRBJ1-2; 8 bases match TRBD1. CDR1 is LGHDT and CDR2 is YNNKEL in the germline V gene (reference sequence). The CDR3 sequence is 12 residues long. The CDR3 DNA reads TGTGCCAGCAGCCAAGATAGGCAGGGGGCCGTCTTC. Protein product: CASSQDRQGAVF.

The chain has TRBV28 and TRBJ1-1; D gene ambiguous. Looked up from germline, CDR1 is MDHEN and CDR2 is SYDVKM. CDR3 size: 16 residues. Trimming removed 7 bases at V and 1 base at J, with 19 bases between. The CDR3 DNA is TGTGCCAGCAATTTGGGGAGGGTAAAATCGAACACTGAAGCTTTCTTT. This translates into CASNLGRVKSNTEAFF.

This chain joins TRBV6-2 or TRBV6-3 and TRBJ2-7, with 8 bases lining up with TRBD1. V lost 0 bases to trimming and J lost 5 bases; unmatched junction nucleotides: 9. CDR3 length equals 16 residues. Germline lookup yields CDR1 MNHEY and CDR2 SVGEGT. CDR3 nucleotide sequence: TGTGCCAGCAGTTACTCGACAGGGGAAATGGCCCACGAGCAGTACTTC. The encoded protein is CASSYSTGEMAHEQYF.

In its sample, this clone was seen once. The chain carries TRBV27 and TRBJ1-5; the D gene is possibly TRBD1 (5 bases). Germline CDR1 reads MNHEY; CDR2 reads SMNVEV (reference sequence). Between the trimmed V and J ends, which lost 2 bases and 0 bases, there was a span of 8 bases. The CDR3 has 15 residues. The DNA for the CDR3 is TGTGCCAGCAGTTTACAGGGTTATAGCAATCAGCCCCAGCATTTT. The encoded protein is CASSLQGYSNQPQHF.

The chain couples TRBV6-5 to TRBJ2-7, with no clear D. The V end lost 5 bases, the J end lost 3 bases, and 8 bases lay between the germline ends. CDR3 length: 12 residues. Germline V gene lookup returns CDR1 MNHEY and CDR2 SVGAGI. CDR3 DNA: TGTGCCAGCAGTCGTCAGGTCTACGAGCAGTACTTC. It yields the protein CASSRQVYEQYF.

The V and J genes are TRBV10-3 and TRBJ1-1; 7 bases agree with TRBD1. The CDR3 runs to 13 residues. J was trimmed by 11 bases and V by 0 bases; bases with no gene match: 6. Germline V lookup: CDR1 ENHRY, CDR2 SYGVKD. The CDR3 spells CAISESIGGRAFF. For the CDR3, the DNA is TGTGCCATCAGTGAGTCGATAGGGGGCCGGGCTTTCTTT.

The chain couples TRBV7-2 to TRBJ1-3; no firm D call. From germline, CDR1 is SGHTA and CDR2 FQGNSA. Trimming cost V 4 bases and J 0 bases, with 10 bases left between them. This CDR3 has 15 residues. This chain's CDR3 is CASSSSGRSGNTIYF. The DNA for the CDR3 is TGTGCCAGCAGCTCCTCCGGTCGCTCTGGAAACACCATATATTTT.

The chain recombines TRBV4-1 with TRBJ1-5; 7 nucleotides line up with TRBD1. The length of the CDR3 is 21 residues. Per the germline V gene, CDR1 is MGHRA and CDR2 is YSYEKL. V dropped 0 bases and J dropped 4; count of bases not matched to a gene: 21. This CDR3 is CASSQEGGYSGTVRGNQPQHF. CDR3 coding DNA: TGCGCCAGCAGCCAAGAGGGGGGATACTCCGGGACAGTTAGAGGTAATCAGCCCCAGCATTTT.

V and J are TRBV5-6 and TRBJ1-1, with D hard to call. Trimming stripped 0 bases from V and 0 bases from J, with 12 bases between. From germline, CDR1 is SGHDT and CDR2 YYEEEE. The CDR3 is 16 residues long. CDR3 region: CASSLAQLSMNTEAFF. CDR3 bases: TGTGCCAGCAGCTTGGCACAGCTTTCCATGAACACTGAAGCTTTCTTT.

The V call is TRBV6-6, the J call TRBJ1-4; D is undetermined. CDR1 is MNHNY, CDR2 SVGAGI, per germline (reference sequence). Trimming stripped 2 bases from V and 6 bases from J, with 10 bases between. The CDR3 runs to 14 residues. The CDR3, as DNA: TGTGCCAGCAGTTACGGGGAGGACTATGAAAAACTGTTTTTT. Protein: CASSYGEDYEKLFF.